Reported below is one T cell receptor beta chain. Its cognate antigen has yet to be identified. No base-level quality is on record; no much larger clone is a single base apart. These data belong to a study of T cell repertoires in cytomegalovirus infection (dated by TCRdb to between 2018 and 2021). Describing the broader study: The peptide stimulations were aimed at well-studied HLA-B-restricted epitopes as well as recently identified HLA-C-restricted CMV epitopes, whose presentation resists viral immunomodulation. Because public TCR beta signatures pointed to carriage of CMV infection together with the matching HLA type, the HLA type of each donor mattered for the analysis. What the research found in general, with its limitations: Carriers of CMV infection plus the relevant HLA type were discriminated by the cumulative frequency of public TCR beta family members in the study cohort and in an independent roughly 400-donor cohort. The ex vivo response was dominated by HLA-C-restricted CMV-specific TCR beta clonotypes, which also provided the single most frequent clonotype in two of eight donors.

TCRdb lists the instrument as Illumina HiSeq 1500. TCRdb took the public reads, trimmed them with fastp at Q25, ran MiXCR for clone calling and kept in-frame beta chains. Rows merge per CDR3 protein into single entries with the most common DNA and genes. Present in this sample are 200,000 to 250,000 distinct CDR3 sequences, less than 50% of which were seen just once. The ten biggest clones cover around 60% of the sample. Including the terminal cysteine and phenylalanine, the CDR3 comprises 14 residues. This entry keeps only the CDR3 DNA: 42 bases, framed from base 1. Trimming removed 5 bases from V and 0 bases from J; the gene matches leave 2 bases unexplained. The CDR1 and CDR2 encoded by the germline V gene are SGHNT and YENEEA. Interpreted using the paper, the treatment or condition label stands for: in vitro stimulation with specific CMV peptide epitopes to enrich CMV-specific T cells.

In this chain, TRBV11-3 is recombined with TRBJ2-5, and TRBD2 aligns with 8 junction nucleotides. The source of this sequence is a human donor in good health (CMV status not recorded). Some clones in this sample may be carry-over from other donors' samples. The sequencing used CD8+ T cells from cultured PBMCs, collected from culture after CMV antigen stimulation. The CDR3 is CASSALADQETQYF. In nucleotides, the sequence is TGTGCCAGCAGCGCACTAGCGGACCAAGAGACCCAGTACTTC.